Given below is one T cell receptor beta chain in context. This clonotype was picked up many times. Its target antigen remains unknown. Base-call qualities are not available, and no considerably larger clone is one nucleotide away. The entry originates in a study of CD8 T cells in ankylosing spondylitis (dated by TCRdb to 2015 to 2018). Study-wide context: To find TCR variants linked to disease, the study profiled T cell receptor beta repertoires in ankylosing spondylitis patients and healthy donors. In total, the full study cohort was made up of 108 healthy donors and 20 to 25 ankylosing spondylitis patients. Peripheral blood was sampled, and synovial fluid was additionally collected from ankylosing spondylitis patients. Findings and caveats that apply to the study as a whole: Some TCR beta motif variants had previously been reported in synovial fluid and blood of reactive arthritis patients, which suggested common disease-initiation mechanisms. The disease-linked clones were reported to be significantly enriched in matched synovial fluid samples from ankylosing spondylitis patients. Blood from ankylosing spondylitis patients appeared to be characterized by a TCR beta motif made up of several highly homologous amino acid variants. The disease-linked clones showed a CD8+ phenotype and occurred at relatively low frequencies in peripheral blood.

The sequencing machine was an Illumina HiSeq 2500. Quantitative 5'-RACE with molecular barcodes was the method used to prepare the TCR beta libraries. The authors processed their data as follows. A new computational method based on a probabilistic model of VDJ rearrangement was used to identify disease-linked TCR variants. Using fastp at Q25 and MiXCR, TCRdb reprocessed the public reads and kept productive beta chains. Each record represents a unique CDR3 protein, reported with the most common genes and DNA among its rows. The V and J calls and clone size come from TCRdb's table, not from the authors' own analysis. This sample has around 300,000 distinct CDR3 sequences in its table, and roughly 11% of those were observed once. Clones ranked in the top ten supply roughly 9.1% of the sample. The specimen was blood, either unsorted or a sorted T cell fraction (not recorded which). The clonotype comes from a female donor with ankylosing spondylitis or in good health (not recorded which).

The bases read TGCGCCAGCAGCTTTGGGCCCTCGGGCACTGAAGCTTTCTTT. Its protein reads: CASSFGPSGTEAFF. The chain uses TRBV5-1 and TRBJ1-1; the D gene assignment is ambiguous. A distance of 12 bases separates the germline ends of V and J, which lose 2 bases and 4 bases respectively. The CDR3 covers 14 residues, taking in both the cysteine and the phenylalanine. Of all the DNA, just the CDR3 is kept, 42 bases in frame from base 1. CDR1 is given as SGHRS and CDR2 as YFSETQ, both from the germline V gene.